The 5 T cell receptor beta chains reported below all come from one sample, sequenced in a study of shared clonotypes between healthy human individuals. This table comes from immunoSEQ multiplex PCR, and its TCRdb copy is limited to in-frame clones, with some not included. The data hold fewer than 600,000 clones, with around 74% observed a single time. Sequencing was carried out using PBMCs. The receptors derive from a woman in her thirties or forties in good health. Some clones in this sample may be carry-over from other donors' samples.

J is TRBJ2-3 and V is TRBV5-5; D call uncertain. The length of the CDR3 is 14 residues. V was pared by 0 bases and J by 2 bases, with 7 bases between. Germline CDR1 SGHKS, CDR2 YYEKEE (reference sequence). The CDR3 protein is CASSLVQYTDTQYF. The CDR3 DNA is TGTGCCAGCAGCTTGGTGCAGTACACAGATACGCAGTATTTT.

The J gene is TRBJ2-5, the V gene TRBV7-2, with D possibly matching TRBD1 (5 bases). The J call may be mistaken, given a closer DNA end match to TRBJ2-7. This CDR3 is 15 amino acids long. The germline V gene encodes CDR1 SGHTA and CDR2 FQGNSA. CDR3 DNA sequence: TGTGCCAGCAGCTTAAGGGGCGGCACAACCTACGAGCAGTACTTC. Its translation is CASSLRGGTTYEQYF.

This chain links TRBV21-1 with TRBJ2-5. TRBV21-1 is a known pseudogene. The CDR3 has 14 residues. The CDR3 region is CASSNNSRAETQYF. The CDR3 DNA is TGTGCCAGCAGCAACAACTCTAGGGCAGAGACCCAGTACTTC.

This rearrangement joins TRBV9 to TRBJ2-2; D may be TRBD1 (5 bases). With 0 bases removed from V and 6 bases from J, the gap between germline ends came to 9 bases. Germline V gives CDR1 SGDLS, CDR2 YYNGEE. CDR3 size: 14 residues. This chain's CDR3 is CASSVELGAGELFF. The DNA for the CDR3 is TGTGCCAGCAGCGTAGAGCTAGGGGCCGGGGAGCTGTTTTTT.

The chain couples TRBV19 to TRBJ2-2; D tentatively fits TRBD1 or TRBD2 (5 bases each). The CDR3 runs 16 residues. CDR1 and CDR2 (germline): LNHDA, SQIVND (reference sequence). V was trimmed by 3 bases and J by 4 bases, leaving 15 bases between them. The CDR3, as DNA: TGTGCCAGTAGTATCCCAGGGAGCCGGATCACCGGGGAGCTGTTTTTT. Its protein product is CASSIPGSRITGELFF.